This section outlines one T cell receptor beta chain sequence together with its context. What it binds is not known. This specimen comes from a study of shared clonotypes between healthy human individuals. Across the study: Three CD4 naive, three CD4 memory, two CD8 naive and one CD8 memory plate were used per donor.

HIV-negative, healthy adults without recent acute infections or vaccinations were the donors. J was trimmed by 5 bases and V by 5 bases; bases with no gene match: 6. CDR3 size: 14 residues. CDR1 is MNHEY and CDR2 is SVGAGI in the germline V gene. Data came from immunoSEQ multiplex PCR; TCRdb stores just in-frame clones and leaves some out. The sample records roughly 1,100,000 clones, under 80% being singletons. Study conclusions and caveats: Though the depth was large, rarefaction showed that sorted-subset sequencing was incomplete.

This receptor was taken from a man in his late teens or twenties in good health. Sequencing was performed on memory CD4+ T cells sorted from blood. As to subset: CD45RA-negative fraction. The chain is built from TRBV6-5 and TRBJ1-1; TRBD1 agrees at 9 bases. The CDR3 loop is CASSQQGAWTEAFF. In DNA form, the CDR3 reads TGTGCCAGCAGTCAACAGGGGGCTTGGACTGAAGCTTTCTTT.